The 25 T cell receptor beta chains in this list originate from one sample, sequenced in a study of T cell repertoires in cytomegalovirus infection. Their antigen targets remain unknown. TCRdb analysed the reads with MiXCR anew, one entry per CDR3 protein. Of about 920,000 distinct CDR3 sequences detected, less than 40% appear once; the ten largest clones hold over 13%. The specimen comprised cultured CD8+ T cells from PBMCs, sampled from culture after CMV antigen stimulation. These receptors all come from a human donor in good health (CMV status not recorded). Some clones in this sample may be carry-over from other donors' samples.

The rearrangement uses TRBV20-1 and TRBJ2-7; 8 nucleotides line up with TRBD2. Germline V gene sequence: CDR1 DFQATT, CDR2 SNEGSKA (reference sequence). With 5 bases clipped from V and 1 base from J, the junction kept 7 bases outside the gene matches. The CDR3 runs 14 residues. CDR3 DNA: TGCAGTGCTCGGGTCCAGCGGGGGTCCTACGAGCAGTACTTC. This translates into CSARVQRGSYEQYF.

This clonotype was recorded many times. CDR3 in DNA: TGTGCCAGCAGCTTAATGGGACAGGGGGGATACAAGTTGGAAAAACTGTTTTTT. This encodes CASSLMGQGGYKLEKLFF. This chain links TRBV7-2 with TRBJ1-4, with TRBD1 matching 11 bases. The CDR3 has 18 amino acids. Germline-derived CDR1 and CDR2 are SGHTA and FQGNSA. V lost 2 bases and J lost 8; bases outside the gene matches: 13.

This clonotype has ten or more counts. This chain uses TRBV7-2 with TRBJ2-1; 11 bases align to TRBD2. The junction had 6 bases not matched to a gene; V was cut back by 6 bases and J by 5 bases. This CDR3 is 15 amino acids long. CDR1 and CDR2 (germline): SGHTA, FQGNSA. CDR3 sequence: CASSVAGGPHNEQFF. The CDR3 DNA follows: TGTGCCAGCAGTGTAGCGGGGGGGCCCCACAATGAGCAGTTCTTC. Filled out from reference TRBV7-2 and TRBJ2-1, the complete variable domain reads GAGVSQSPSNKVTEKGKDVELRCDPISGHTALYWYRQSLGQGLEFLIYFQGNSAPDKSGLPSDRFSAERTGGSVSTLTIQRTQQEDSAVYLCASSVAGGPHNEQFFGPGTRLTVL.

The chain recombines TRBV7-6 with TRBJ1-1, with 12 bases that match TRBD1. Trimming took 9 bases from V and 6 from J; bases not matched to a gene: 11. The germline V gene has CDR1 SGHVS and CDR2 FNYEAQ. CDR3 length: 15 amino acids. In nucleotides, the CDR3 is TGTGCCAGTTCCGCCGGGACAGGGGGCTCAGCTGAAGCTTTCTTT. This gives the protein CASSAGTGGSAEAFF. Full variable domain (missing parts from reference TRBV7-6 and TRBJ1-1): GAGVSQSPRYKVTKRGQDVALRCDPISGHVSLYWYRQALGQGPEFLTYFNYEAQQDKSGLPNDRFSAERPEGSISTLTIQRTEQRDSAMYRCASSAGTGGSAEAFFGQGTRLTVV.

This sequence joins TRBV11-2 and TRBJ2-5; 13 nucleotides agree with TRBD2. Germline CDR1 SGHAT, CDR2 FQNNGV. This CDR3 is built from 14 residues. Trimming cost V 6 bases and J 5 bases; bases outside gene matches: 3. CDR3 DNA sequence: TGTGCCAGCAGGGGGACTAGCGGGGTCGAGACCCAGTACTTC. This codes for CASRGTSGVETQYF.

The chain joins TRBV7-2 to TRBJ2-2, with D perhaps being TRBD1 or TRBD2 (5 bases each). This CDR3 has 16 amino acids. V lost 3 bases, J lost 2 bases, and 13 bases lay in between. In germline, CDR1 is SGHTA, CDR2 FQGNSA. CDR3 bases: TGTGCCAGCAGCTTCCAGCGGACACAAAACACCGGGGAGCTGTTTTTT. Protein sequence: CASSFQRTQNTGELFF.

This sequence joins TRBV9 and TRBJ2-3, with 12 bases aligning to TRBD2. V lost 4 bases, J lost 5 bases, and 5 bases stayed unmatched. This CDR3 comprises 15 residues. Germline CDR1 SGDLS, CDR2 YYNGEE. CDR3: CASSPSGGEKDTQYF. Written as DNA, the CDR3 is TGTGCCAGCAGCCCTAGCGGGGGGGAGAAAGATACGCAGTATTTT.

This clonotype was counted ten times or more. This chain uses TRBV7-2 with TRBJ2-7, with unresolved D. The V end lost 1 base, the J end lost 5 bases, and 9 bases lay between the germline ends. The CDR3 is made up of 13 amino acids. The germline CDR1 and CDR2 sequences are SGHTA and FQGNSA. The CDR3 sequence: CASSLGVLDEQYF. CDR3 bases: TGTGCCAGCAGCTTAGGGGTGCTTGACGAGCAGTACTTC. Together with reference TRBV7-2 and TRBJ2-7, the CDR3 gives the full variable domain: GAGVSQSPSNKVTEKGKDVELRCDPISGHTALYWYRQSLGQGLEFLIYFQGNSAPDKSGLPSDRFSAERTGGSVSTLTIQRTQQEDSAVYLCASSLGVLDEQYFGPGTRLTVT.

The chain links TRBV4-3 to TRBJ2-2, with D maybe TRBD2 (5 bases). The CDR3 is 17 residues long. Germline CDR1 is LGHNA and CDR2 is YSLEER. V was cut by 2 bases and J by 3 bases, with 16 bases left in between. CDR3 amino acids: CASSQRGRGDHTGELFF. As DNA, the CDR3 is TGCGCCAGCAGCCAACGGGGTCGGGGAGATCACACCGGGGAGCTGTTTTTT.

V is TRBV3-1 and J is TRBJ2-3, with 11 nucleotides matching TRBD2. The CDR3 spans 17 residues. Germline CDR1 and CDR2: LGHDT and YNNKEL (reference sequence). V shed 0 bases and J 7 bases; nucleotides not matched to a gene: 9. CDR3 in DNA: TGTGCCAGCAGCCAAGATTTTGGTAGCGGGGGGGCGAATACGCAGTATTTT. This gives the protein CASSQDFGSGGANTQYF.

This chain links TRBV2 with TRBJ1-4, with no clear D. The CDR3 contains 15 residues. Germline-derived CDR1 and CDR2 are SNHLY and FYNNEI. V lost 6 bases to trimming and J lost 6 bases, with 17 bases between them. CDR3: CASRVSVGRDEKLFF. CDR3 DNA sequence: TGTGCCAGCAGGGTCTCGGTCGGACGGGATGAAAAACTGTTTTTT.

This sequence joins TRBV27 and TRBJ2-5, with 9 bases lining up with TRBD2. Germline V gene sequence: CDR1 MNHEY, CDR2 SMNVEV (reference sequence). The CDR3 runs 15 residues. V gave up 1 base and J gave up 1 base; unmatched junction bases: 1. The CDR3, as DNA: TGTGCCAGCAGTTTATTGCGGGGGGGCCAAGAGACCCAGTACTTC. Residues: CASSLLRGGQETQYF.

The chain recombines TRBV19 with TRBJ1-1; a weak D match, TRBD1 (6 bases). The germline V and J ends were trimmed by 10 bases and 5 bases, with 11 bases remaining between them. This CDR3 comprises 11 residues. Germline CDR1 reads LNHDA; CDR2 reads SQIVND (reference sequence). CDR3 sequence: CAIEGGTEAFF. The CDR3 DNA sequence: TGTGCCATCGAAGGGGGGACTGAAGCTTTCTTT.

This clonotype was picked up many times. The chain couples TRBV7-9 to TRBJ2-7; 7 positions agree with TRBD1. Trimming at V came to 6 bases and at J to 0 bases, leaving 11 bases not matched to a gene. CDR3 length: 16 amino acids. Looked up from germline, CDR1 is SEHNR and CDR2 is FQNEAQ (reference sequence). The CDR3 region has the DNA TGTGCCAGCAGTTTAACTTTTGGACAGGACTCCTACGAGCAGTACTTC. Protein: CASSLTFGQDSYEQYF.

This clonotype was recorded a few times. The chain uses TRBV6-1 and TRBJ2-7; D uncertain. Trimming took off 1 base at V and 3 bases at J, with 10 bases between the two ends. Germline V CDR1 and CDR2: MNHNS, SASEGT. This CDR3 spans 14 amino acids. The CDR3 reads CASSEGGPGYEQYF. The CDR3 region has the DNA TGTGCCAGCAGTGAAGGCGGCCCCGGCTACGAGCAGTACTTC.

This clonotype showed up just a few times. This chain links TRBV11-1 with TRBJ2-3; the match to TRBD1 covers 9 bases. This CDR3 spans 18 amino acids. V trimming: 2 bases; J trimming: 2 bases; junction bases outside the gene matches: 11. Germline assignment: CDR1 SGHAT and CDR2 FQDESV (reference sequence). The CDR3 region has the DNA TGTGCCAGCAGCTTATATTCGTCAAGGACAGGGGACACAGATACGCAGTATTTT. It specifies CASSLYSSRTGDTDTQYF.

The chain combines TRBV13 with TRBJ1-1; tentatively, D is TRBD1 (6 bases). The length of the CDR3 is 14 residues. V lost 2 bases and J 3 bases, leaving 10 bases between the germline ends. Germline V gene sequence: CDR1 PRHDT, CDR2 FYEKMQ (reference sequence). The CDR3 DNA follows: TGTGCCAGCAGCTTAATGGGGGGCCACACTGAAGCTTTCTTT. Translated, it gives CASSLMGGHTEAFF.

Many counts were recorded for this clonotype. This chain joins TRBV7-6 and TRBJ2-3, with TRBD2 identical over 8 bases. Unmatched junction bases numbered 6, after V lost 1 base and J lost 3 bases. The CDR3 spans 16 residues. In germline, CDR1 is SGHVS, CDR2 FNYEAQ. This chain's CDR3 is CASSLGGGGTTDTQYF. CDR3 in DNA: TGTGCCAGCAGCTTAGGAGGCGGGGGGACTACAGATACGCAGTATTTT.

The count of this clonotype is one. CDR3 sequence: CASSSRQYNEDLFF. The CDR3 nucleotides are TGTGCCAGCAGTTCTAGACAGTATAATGAAGATCTGTTTTTT. The chain recombines TRBV27 with TRBJ1-4; D is possibly TRBD1 (5 bases). The germline V gene encodes CDR1 MNHEY and CDR2 SMNVEV (reference sequence). This CDR3 has 14 amino acids. V lost 4 bases to trimming and J lost 14 bases, with 20 bases between them.

The V call is TRBV6-2 or TRBV6-3, the J call TRBJ1-1; D remains unclear. CDR1 and CDR2 (germline): MNHEY, SVGEGT. The ends were cut back, 1 base at V and 1 base at J, with 7 bases in the middle. The CDR3 runs 14 residues. The CDR3 here is CASSYLSGNTEAFF. As DNA, the CDR3 is TGTGCCAGCAGTTACTTATCAGGGAACACTGAAGCTTTCTTT.

This chain connects TRBV7-9 to TRBJ1-2; D is perhaps TRBD1 (5 bases). Trimming cost V 5 bases and J 4 bases, with 8 bases left between them. Germline loops: CDR1 SEHNR, CDR2 FQNEAQ (reference sequence). The length of the CDR3 is 12 residues. CDR3 protein: CASSGAVYGYTF. DNA of the CDR3: TGTGCCAGCAGCGGGGCAGTCTATGGCTACACCTTC.

J is TRBJ2-7 and V is TRBV15; D gene uncertain. CDR1 LNHNV and CDR2 YYDKDF come from the germline V gene (reference sequence). The ends were cut back, 2 bases at V and 0 bases at J, with 14 bases in the middle. The CDR3 consists of 16 residues. Here the CDR3 reads CATSRLPTESSYEQYF. The CDR3 bases are TGTGCCACCAGCAGACTTCCGACGGAGAGCTCCTACGAGCAGTACTTC.

The CDR3 sequence: CASSYSVPGFSETQYF. CDR3 nucleotides: TGTGCCAGCAGTTACTCGGTTCCGGGATTTTCGGAGACCCAGTACTTC. This chain links TRBV6-2 or TRBV6-3 with TRBJ2-5; tentatively, D is TRBD2 (5 bases). CDR1 MNHEY and CDR2 SVGEGT come from the germline V gene. Trimming pared 0 bases from V and 5 bases from J, leaving 16 bases between. This CDR3 is built from 16 residues.

As DNA, the CDR3 is TGTGCCAGCAGTCCTATGACCAGGAGGCTAGCGGGGGGCGTGAACACCGGGGAGCTGTTTTTT. It is translated as CASSPMTRRLAGGVNTGELFF. The gene calls are TRBV6-2 or TRBV6-3 and TRBJ2-2; TRBD2 matches at 11 bases. This CDR3 region has 21 residues. Germline CDR1 and CDR2: MNHEY and SVGEGT. The trim removed 5 bases at V and 1 base at J, leaving 18 bases unmatched.

This clonotype occurred a few times. The genes are TRBV5-1 and TRBJ2-3; D gene ambiguous. Germline CDR1 reads SGHRS; CDR2 reads YFSETQ. With 0 bases removed from V and 6 bases from J, the gap between germline ends came to 11 bases. The length of the CDR3 is 14 residues. The CDR3 DNA reads TGCGCCAGCAGCTTGGGACTTGGAGAGGATACGCAGTATTTT. Protein sequence: CASSLGLGEDTQYF.